This TCR beta chain was sequenced for a study of identical twins. TCRdb processed the 5' RACE reads anew with MiXCR; each CDR3 protein has one entry. The repertoire holds 1.5 million to 2 million distinct CDR3 sequences, with around 33% as singletons. V lost 0 bases, J lost 4 bases, and 15 bases lay in between. There are 16 residues in the CDR3. From germline, CDR1 is DFQATT and CDR2 SNEGSKA (reference sequence). The source is a newborn girl in good health. What was sequenced was cord blood. V usage is TRBV20-1 and J usage is TRBJ1-4; TRBD1 might be the D (6 bases). The CDR3, as DNA: TGCAGTGCTAGAGATGCCCGGTCAGGGGATAATGAAAAACTGTTTTTT. It encodes CSARDARSGDNEKLFF.